The present T cell receptor (beta chain) was sequenced within a study of radiation and T cells in renal cell carcinoma. Overall study findings and caveats: In blood, top tumor clones expanded by 2 weeks, shrinking by 4.

Time point described: blood 4 weeks post-SBRT, at nephrectomy. Indicated treatment: 15 Gy SBRT to primary tumor, nephrectomy 4 weeks later. Germline CDR1 reads SGHVS; CDR2 reads FNYEAQ. The CDR3 covers 14 residues. Germline trimming cut 6 bases from V and 7 bases from J; bases unmatched to any gene: 7. This clone was seen only a few times. Its specificity is unknown. Profiling relied on immunoSEQ multiplex PCR, and the TCRdb table lists in-frame clones only, not all of them. The sample yields around 99,000 clones, roughly 84% seen once. Material: blood, obtained from a patient whose treatment included radiotherapy and nephrectomy. This clonotype originated in a man aged 55-75 years with renal cell carcinoma. The chain couples TRBV7-6 to TRBJ2-2; 8 bases fit TRBD1. This CDR3 is CASRRQGAGGELFF. The CDR3 DNA sequence: TGTGCCAGCAGACGCCAGGGGGCCGGCGGGGAGCTGTTTTTT.